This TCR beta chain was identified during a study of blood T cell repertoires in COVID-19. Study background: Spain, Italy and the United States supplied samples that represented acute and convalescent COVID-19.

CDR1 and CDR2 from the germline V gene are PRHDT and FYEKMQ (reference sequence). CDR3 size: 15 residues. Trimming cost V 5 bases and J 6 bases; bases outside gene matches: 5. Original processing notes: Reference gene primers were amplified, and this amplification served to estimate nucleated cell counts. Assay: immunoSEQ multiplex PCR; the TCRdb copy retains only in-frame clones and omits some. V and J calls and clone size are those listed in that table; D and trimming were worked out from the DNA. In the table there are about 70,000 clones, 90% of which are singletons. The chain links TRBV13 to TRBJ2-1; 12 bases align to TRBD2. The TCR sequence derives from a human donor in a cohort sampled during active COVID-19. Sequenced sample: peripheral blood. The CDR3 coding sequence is TGTGCCAGCAGCCTCGGACTAGCGGGAACCAATGAGCAGTTCTTC. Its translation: CASSLGLAGTNEQFF. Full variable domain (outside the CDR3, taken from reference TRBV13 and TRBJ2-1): AAGVIQSPRHLIKEKRETATLKCYPIPRHDTVYWYQQGPGQDPQFLISFYEKMQSDKGSIPDRFSAQQFSDYHSELNMSSLELGDSALYFCASSLGLAGTNEQFFGPGTRLTVL.